Below are 17 T cell receptor beta chains sequenced from a single sample in a study of cytomegalovirus exposure and HLA in healthy donors. PCR employed 60 Vbeta and 13 Jbeta primers. The table came from immunoSEQ multiplex PCR; TCRdb's copy has only in-frame clones and leaves some out. The table lists some 110,000 clones, roughly three quarters of them singletons, with under 4% in the top ten. The sequenced sample consisted of PBMCs. Receptors originate from a man aged 25-45 years in good health and CMV-seronegative.

V gene TRBV30 combines with J gene TRBJ1-2, with a tentative D call TRBD1 (6 bases). Trimming pared 3 bases from V and 7 bases from J, leaving 15 bases between. CDR3 length equals 13 residues. Germline lookup yields CDR1 GTSNPN and CDR2 SVGIG (reference sequence). The CDR3 protein is CAWRYNREGGYTF. CDR3 nucleotide sequence: TGTGCCTGGAGGTATAACAGGGAAGGTGGCTACACCTTC.

The chain combines TRBV6-1 with TRBJ1-1, with D uncertain. V lost 1 base, J lost 5 bases, and 11 bases lay in between. This CDR3 spans 14 amino acids. Looked up from germline, CDR1 is MNHNS and CDR2 is SASEGT. CDR3 sequence (DNA): TGTGCCAGCAGTGAAGATCCGGGTTGGACTGAAGCTTTCTTT. Translation: CASSEDPGWTEAFF.

CDR3 sequence: CASSPWTDNTEAFF. The CDR3 DNA is TGTGCCAGCAGTCCGTGGACAGACAACACTGAAGCTTTCTTT. This chain links TRBV27 with TRBJ1-1; D possibly corresponds to TRBD1 (6 bases). This CDR3 has 14 residues. Germline assignment: CDR1 MNHEY and CDR2 SMNVEV (reference sequence). The V and J ends lost 5 bases and 2 bases respectively, with 12 bases between them.

This rearrangement joins TRBV7-2 to TRBJ2-3, with 8 bases identical to TRBD2. CDR3 length equals 18 residues. With 1 base clipped from V and 4 bases from J, the junction kept 13 bases outside the gene matches. Germline assignment: CDR1 SGHTA and CDR2 FQGNSA. CDR3 amino acids: CASSLGPQGGLDPDTQYF. CDR3 nucleotides: TGTGCCAGCAGCTTAGGGCCCCAAGGGGGACTAGATCCAGATACGCAGTATTTT.

The V and J genes are TRBV7-2 and TRBJ1-5; weak D call: TRBD1 (6 bases). The V gene lost 6 bases and the J gene lost 5 bases, with 11 bases spanning the gap. The CDR3 sequence is 13 residues long. The germline gives CDR1 SGHTA, CDR2 FQGNSA. CDR3 coding DNA: TGTGCCAGCAGTTGGGCAGGGGATCAGCCCCAGCATTTT. Encoded protein: CASSWAGDQPQHF.

This clone was detected a few times. The chain carries TRBV18 and TRBJ1-1, with TRBD1 matching 7 bases. V lost 2 bases to trimming and J lost 11 bases; unmatched junction nucleotides: 5. Per germline, CDR1 KGHSH and CDR2 LQKENI. The CDR3 covers 12 residues. CDR3 sequence (DNA): TGTGCCAGCTCACCAAATGAGGGGGCGGCTTTCTTT. Its translation is CASSPNEGAAFF.

A note on this clone: A read error may account for a junction end that differs from germline. V gene TRBV18 combines with J gene TRBJ1-3; D is uncertain. CDR1 and CDR2 from the germline V gene are KGHSH and LQKENI. This CDR3 has 15 amino acids. In nucleotides, the CDR3 is TGTGCCAGCTCAGAACAGTCCAGCTCTGGAAACGCCATATATTTT. This sequence encodes CASSEQSSSGNAIYF. Drawing the rest from reference TRBV18 and TRBJ1-3, the complete variable domain is NAGVMQNPRHLVRRRGQEARLRCSPMKGHSHVYWYRQLPEEGLKFMVYLQKENIIDESGMPKERFSAEFPKEGPSILRIQQVVRGDSAAYFCASSEQSSSGNAIYFGEGSWLTVV.

This clone was detected a few times. The chain is built from TRBV4-2 and TRBJ1-3; perhaps TRBD1 as D (5 bases). CDR3 length equals 16 residues. Germline loops: CDR1 LGHNA, CDR2 YNFKEQ. Trimming shortened V by 3 bases and J by 0 bases, and 12 bases separated the two germline ends. CDR3 amino acids: CASSHNGGSSGNTIYF. The CDR3 DNA is TGTGCCAGCAGCCACAATGGGGGGAGCTCTGGAAACACCATATATTTT.

This clone was detected a few times. This chain links TRBV5-1 with TRBJ2-7; D call uncertain. Germline lookup yields CDR1 SGHRS and CDR2 YFSETQ. The CDR3 is 15 residues long. Trimming shortened V by 2 bases and J by 0 bases, and 12 bases separated the two germline ends. Here the CDR3 reads CASSLSANPSYEQYF. The DNA of the CDR3 is TGCGCCAGCAGCTTATCTGCTAATCCCTCCTACGAGCAGTACTTC.

This clone showed up just a few times. The chain has TRBV27 and TRBJ1-1, with TRBD1 identical over 7 bases. The CDR3 covers 18 residues. V trimming: 3 bases; J trimming: 8 bases; junction bases outside the gene matches: 21. Germline lookup yields CDR1 MNHEY and CDR2 SMNVEV (reference sequence). The CDR3 DNA follows: TGTGCCAGCAGTTTCCCGAGCCCGGGACAGCCCGATTGGGGCGAAGCTTTCTTT. Translation: CASSFPSPGQPDWGEAFF.

The gene calls are TRBV2 and TRBJ2-7; TRBD2 might be the D (5 bases). The CDR3 has 12 amino acids. V gave up 5 bases and J gave up 7 bases, with 12 bases separating them. Looked up from germline, CDR1 is SNHLY and CDR2 is FYNNEI. CDR3 in amino acids: CASSPLAGEQYF. Here the CDR3 DNA reads TGTGCCAGCAGTCCCCTAGCCGGAGAGCAGTACTTC.

This chain uses TRBV29-1 with TRBJ2-7; 7 bases fit TRBD1. CDR3 length: 14 residues. CDR1 is SQVTM, CDR2 ANQGSEA, per germline. The J segment lost 4 bases and the V segment lost 6 bases, leaving 12 bases of the junction unmatched. The CDR3, as DNA: TGCAGCGTCGTACCGGGACAGAAAGTTTACGAGCAGTACTTC. The encoded protein is CSVVPGQKVYEQYF.

This chain links TRBV7-9 with TRBJ1-1; 7 bases match TRBD1. V was pared by 5 bases and J by 3 bases, with 9 bases of the junction left unmatched. This CDR3 region has 15 residues. Per the germline V gene, CDR1 is SEHNR and CDR2 is FQNEAQ (reference sequence). CDR3 coding DNA: TGTGCCAGCAGCGACAGACAGGGTGTGGACACTGAAGCTTTCTTT. This encodes CASSDRQGVDTEAFF.

As regards this clone: Different DNA sequences within this sample yield the same CDR3. This chain connects TRBV19 to TRBJ1-3; perhaps TRBD1 as D (5 bases). V was pared by 9 bases and J by 8 bases, with 17 bases between. From germline, CDR1 is LNHDA and CDR2 SQIVND (reference sequence). This CDR3 region has 13 residues. CDR3 nucleotides: TGTGCCAGCAATGGAGGGACCTTATACACCATATATTTT. This translates into CASNGGTLYTIYF.

V usage is TRBV7-6 and J usage is TRBJ2-3, with 11 positions matching TRBD2. Germline loops: CDR1 SGHVS, CDR2 FNYEAQ. The CDR3 contains 16 residues. V was clipped by 5 bases and J by 4 bases; unmatched bases: 8. CDR3 loop: CASSAMTSGTPDTQYF. In DNA form, the CDR3 reads TGTGCCAGCAGCGCCATGACTAGCGGGACGCCAGATACGCAGTATTTT.

The CDR3 spells CASSRELYQPQHF. Written as DNA, the CDR3 is TGCGCCAGCAGCCGGGAGTTATATCAGCCCCAGCATTTT. This chain connects TRBV4-1 to TRBJ1-5, with D hard to call. From germline, CDR1 is MGHRA and CDR2 YSYEKL. The CDR3 totals 13 residues. The V and J ends lost 4 bases and 5 bases respectively, with 9 bases between them.

The chain links TRBV7-9 to TRBJ1-4; D is perhaps TRBD1 (5 bases). Trimming removed 2 bases at V and 5 bases at J, with 6 bases between. Germline values: CDR1 SEHNR, CDR2 FQNEAQ (reference sequence). This CDR3 is built from 13 residues. The DNA of the CDR3 is TGTGCCAGCAGCTTAAGGGGAAATGAAAAACTGTTTTTT. Its translation: CASSLRGNEKLFF.